This T cell receptor (beta chain) came from a study of human T cells and chemical hapten exposure. As for the study in general: Alopecia universalis, totalis or areata was present in patients who were mostly female.

Study-level results: Expanded TCRs showed more large CDR3 clusters than pre-sensitization or healthy control sets. PT1 expanded TCR counts correlated positively with patch test score.

Sample time point: patch test 1, 2 weeks after DPC sensitization. This sample's treatment: therapeutic diphenylcyclopropenone sensitization with weekly scalp DPC. Patches went on only after blood had been drawn each time. TCRdb used MiXCR to reprocess the RACE reads, holding one entry per CDR3 protein. The sample yields 84,000 or so distinct CDR3 sequences, about 10% seen once. For this clonotype: Its target is unknown.

This CDR3 comprises 13 residues. V was shortened by 6 bases and J by 4 bases, with 9 bases between the two germline ends. Germline V lookup: CDR1 MNHEY, CDR2 SVGEGT. The clonotype comes from a man between 35 and 55 years old with alopecia areata. Some clones in this sample may be carry-over from other donors' samples. The V and J genes are TRBV6-2 or TRBV6-3 and TRBJ2-2; D ambiguous. The sample in question was whole blood, obtained in connection with sensitization to the hapten diphenylcyclopropenone (DPC). The CDR3 here is CASSPRPTGELFF. The CDR3 bases are TGTGCCAGCAGCCCTCGTCCCACCGGGGAGCTGTTTTTT.